This T cell receptor beta chain was profiled in a study of shared clonotypes between healthy human individuals. Turning to the study itself: Each donor's CD8 memory used one plate, CD8 naive two, each CD4 subset three.

On sorted subsets, replicate PCRs used approximately 190 ng DNA, or around 30,000 T cell genomes. The data were produced by immunoSEQ multiplex PCR, yet TCRdb's version contains in-frame clones alone and is incomplete. The sample holds roughly 2.4 million clones; approximately 95% are singletons and the top ten take roughly 0.13%. Of note for this clone: The target antigen is unknown.

Study findings and constraints: Clonotype sharing across several donors was observed for approximately 5% of naive CD4 clonotypes.

Germline V lookup: CDR1 SGHTA, CDR2 FQGNSA. V was trimmed by 1 base and J by 0 bases, leaving 13 bases between them. The CDR3 contains 16 residues. This sequence was found in a man aged 18 to 30 in good health. This chain uses TRBV7-2 with TRBJ2-7; D may be TRBD2 (6 bases). The sample was naive CD4+ T cells sorted from blood. The sample's subset: CD45RA+ positively selected. The chain's CDR3 is CASSLVAVGSSYEQYF. The CDR3 coding sequence is TGTGCCAGCAGCTTAGTAGCGGTGGGGAGCTCCTACGAGCAGTACTTC.